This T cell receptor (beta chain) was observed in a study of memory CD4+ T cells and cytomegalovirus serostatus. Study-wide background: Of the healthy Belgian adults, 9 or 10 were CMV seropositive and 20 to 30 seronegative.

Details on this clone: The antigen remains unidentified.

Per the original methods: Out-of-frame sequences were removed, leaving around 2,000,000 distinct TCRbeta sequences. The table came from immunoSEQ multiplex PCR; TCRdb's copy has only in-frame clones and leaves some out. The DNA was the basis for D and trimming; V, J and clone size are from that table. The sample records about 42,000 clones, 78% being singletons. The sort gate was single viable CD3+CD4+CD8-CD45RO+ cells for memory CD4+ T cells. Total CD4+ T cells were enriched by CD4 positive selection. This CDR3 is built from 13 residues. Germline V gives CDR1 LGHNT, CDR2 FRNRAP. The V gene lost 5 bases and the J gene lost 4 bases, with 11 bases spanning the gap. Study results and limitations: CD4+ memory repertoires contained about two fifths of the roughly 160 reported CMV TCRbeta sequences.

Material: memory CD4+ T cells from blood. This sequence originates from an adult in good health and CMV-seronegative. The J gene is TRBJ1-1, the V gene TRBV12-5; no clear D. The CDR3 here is CASGPFPLTEAFF. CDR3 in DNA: TGTGCTAGTGGTCCATTCCCCCTCACTGAAGCTTTCTTT.